Listed here is a single T cell receptor (beta chain). What antigen it recognizes has not been identified. The sample holds no much larger clone one base away, and base qualities are not on file. This record belongs to a study of blood T cell repertoires in COVID-19 (dated by TCRdb to 2020 to 2022). For the wider study: Collaborator samples came from the United States, Italy and Spain and covered acute and convalescent phases of COVID-19. A freely available public database, intended as a resource for researchers studying the immune response to SARS-CoV-2, is where the repertoires were released. The samples were drawn from two sources: the first 160 participants of the ongoing ImmuneRACE study, and 1,200 or so subjects contributed by 6 global collaborators. Subjects who had been exposed to COVID-19, were actively infected with it, or had recovered from it provided the deeply sampled blood TCRbeta repertoires that made up the dataset. HLA class I and class II types, where available, came from metadata supplied by the sample provider rather than from assay-based typing. The sample metadata nearly always contained a de-identified subject ID, COVID-19 status, age in years and sex. The prospective study material was composed of cDNA or gDNA derived from T cells, B-cell-depleted T cells, or PBMCs. General findings and caveats noted by the study authors: How much clinical and demographic metadata was included differed by source and by participant, and the metadata was provided uncurated.

The collaborating institutions used their own protocols to collect whole blood in K2EDTA tubes. For TCRbeta analysis, collaborator samples were shipped as frozen whole blood, as isolated PBMCs, or as DNA extracted from either sample type. According to the germline V gene (reference sequence), CDR1 reads LNHNV and CDR2 reads YYDKDF. Reading from cysteine to phenylalanine, the CDR3 counts 14 amino acids. The retained sequence is limited to the CDR3, 42 bases, with the frame set at the first base. Trimming at the junction amounts to 9 bases on V and 0 bases on J, and the germline ends lie 12 bases apart. TCRbeta CDR3 regions were amplified from genomic DNA using the immunoSEQ Assay, a bias-controlled multiplex PCR. The authors' analysis ran thus. Nucleated cell counts per sample were estimated from amplification of reference gene primers within the assay. To quantify the absolute abundance of each unique TCRbeta CDR3 rearrangement, sequence reads were collapsed and filtered. For each sample, productive Simpson clonality was calculated as the square root of Simpson's diversity index across productive rearrangements. Entries here come from immuneACCESS through TCRdb and include only in-frame sequences with V and J called. Some clones fail to appear in such tables; in the studies checked, an unresolved V gene covers under half of the shortfall, and the cause of the remainder is unknown. The DNA gave D and trimming, while V, J and clone size come from that table. The sample includes approximately 250,000 clones, with around 83% observed a single time. Approximately 7.4% of the sample is in the top ten clones.

This receptor was identified in a woman aged 50 to 60 with acute or convalescent COVID-19. The sample consisted of peripheral blood. Recombination linked TRBV15 to TRBJ1-3; confidence is insufficient to name the D gene. The encoded CDR3 is CATSDWSSGNTIYF. In nucleotides, the sequence is TGTGCCACTTCGGACTGGAGCTCTGGAAACACCATATATTTT.